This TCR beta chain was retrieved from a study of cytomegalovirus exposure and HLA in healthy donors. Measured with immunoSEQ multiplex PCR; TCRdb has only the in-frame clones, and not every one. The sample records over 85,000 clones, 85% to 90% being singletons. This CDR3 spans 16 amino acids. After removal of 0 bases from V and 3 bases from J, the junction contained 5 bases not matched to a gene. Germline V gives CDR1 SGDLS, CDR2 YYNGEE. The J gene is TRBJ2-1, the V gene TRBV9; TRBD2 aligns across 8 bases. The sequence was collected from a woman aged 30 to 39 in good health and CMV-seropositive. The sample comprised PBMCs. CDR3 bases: TGTGCCAGCAGCGTAGAACCGACTAGCGACTACAATGAGCAGTTCTTC. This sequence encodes CASSVEPTSDYNEQFF.